These 32 T cell receptor beta chains were sequenced from one sample in a study of T cells expressing NK-cell markers (dated by TCRdb to the early 2020s). Library generation was performed with 5' RACE. Reads for this sample came from an Illumina HiSeq 2000. After the reads were reprocessed by TCRdb, one entry was made per CDR3 protein sequence, with no DNA. This sample's records show around 550,000 distinct CDR3 sequences. Approximately 3.6% of the sample belongs to the ten largest clones. Sequencing was performed on blood T cells: a sorted CD56 or NKG2C T cell subset, CD4+ or CD8+ T cells, or bulk PBMC T cells (not recorded which). These receptors came from a man aged 18 to 30 in good health. Donor details come from another sample of the same person, matched by shared clones.

V gene TRBV7-8 combines with J gene TRBJ1-1; TCRdb selects TRBD1, and the lack of DNA leaves this call unchecked. The CDR3 is made up of 13 amino acids. Germline V gene sequence: CDR1 SGHVS, CDR2 FQNEAQ. The CDR3: CASSPGGSTEAFF.

The chain couples TRBV6-2 or TRBV6-3 to TRBJ2-1; TCRdb's D call of TRBD2 is untestable without DNA. The CDR3 loop spans 16 amino acids. The germline V gene has CDR1 MNHEY and CDR2 SVGEGT. CDR3 protein: CASGTSRGQLDNEQFF.

V is TRBV5-1 and J is TRBJ2-3; TCRdb indicates TRBD1, and absent DNA this call remains unverified. The CDR3 is 14 residues long. The V gene's germline CDR1 is SGHRS and CDR2 YFSETQ. The CDR3 reads CASSLVGVSDTQYF.

The chain couples TRBV5-6 to TRBJ2-5; as DNA is missing, the TRBD2 call by TCRdb cannot be tested. CDR3 size: 15 residues. Germline assignment: CDR1 SGHDT and CDR2 YYEEEE. CDR3 in amino acids: CASSFRAGGQETQYF.

The genes are TRBV20-1 and TRBJ1-1; TCRdb names TRBD1, which stays unverified in the absence of DNA. Germline lookup yields CDR1 DFQATT and CDR2 SNEGSKA (reference sequence). The CDR3 is 15 amino acids. The CDR3 here is CSARNRQGRDTEAFF.

The chain links TRBV5-1 to TRBJ2-1; there is no DNA to check the TCRdb D call of TRBD1. The CDR3 sequence is 16 residues long. Germline V gene data show CDR1 as SGHRS and CDR2 as YFSETQ. CDR3 sequence: CASSSPGTGSYNEQFF.

V usage is TRBV6-1 and J usage is TRBJ2-3; TCRdb returns TRBD2, unconfirmable since there is no DNA. This CDR3 has 18 residues. CDR1 is MNHNS, CDR2 SASEGT, per germline. CDR3 region: CASSEWPSGTSSTDTQYF.

The rearrangement links TRBV28 to TRBJ1-2; with no DNA, the TCRdb D assignment of TRBD1 cannot be verified. The CDR3 consists of 14 residues. In germline, CDR1 is MDHEN, CDR2 SYDVKM. The CDR3 loop is CASRSGRPLQGYTF.

The chain recombines TRBV2 with TRBJ2-2; with no DNA, the TCRdb D assignment of TRBD2 cannot be verified. There are 15 residues in the CDR3. Germline V gene data show CDR1 as SNHLY and CDR2 as FYNNEI. The CDR3 loop is CASSAGRFQGGELFF.

The gene calls are TRBV29-1 and TRBJ2-1; the TRBD1 assignment by TCRdb is unverifiable without DNA. Germline CDR1 reads SQVTM; CDR2 reads ANQGSEA. The CDR3 totals 14 residues. This chain's CDR3 is CSVELTGVRNEQFF.

The V and J genes are TRBV29-1 and TRBJ1-1. Germline values: CDR1 SQVTM, CDR2 ANQGSEA. The CDR3 runs 13 residues. CDR3: CSVGWDSTTEAFF.

V is TRBV5-1 and J is TRBJ1-2; the D gene TCRdb calls, TRBD1, cannot be checked with no DNA. The CDR3 covers 12 residues. Germline-derived CDR1 and CDR2 are SGHRS and YFSETQ. CDR3 loop: CASSSDRLGSTF.

The rearrangement links TRBV25-1 to TRBJ2-1; TCRdb gives TRBD1 as the D gene, but with no DNA this cannot be confirmed. The CDR3 has 16 amino acids. Per germline, CDR1 MGHDK and CDR2 SYGVNS. The CDR3 spells CASSFSSGTGGNEQFF.

The chain employs TRBV10-3 and TRBJ2-3; TCRdb indicates TRBD2, and absent DNA this call remains unverified. Germline CDR1 ENHRY, CDR2 SYGVKD. This CDR3 spans 12 amino acids. This chain's CDR3 is CAGAGEEDTQYF.

The chain has TRBV25-1 and TRBJ2-3; TCRdb calls TRBD1, which cannot be checked without DNA. This CDR3 spans 17 amino acids. Germline assignment: CDR1 MGHDK and CDR2 SYGVNS. The CDR3 loop reads CASSEWTGQGLADTQYF.

The chain is built from TRBV5-1 and TRBJ1-1; the TCRdb call, TRBD1, lacks DNA for checking. CDR3 length: 17 residues. Looked up from germline, CDR1 is SGHRS and CDR2 is YFSETQ. The CDR3 spells CASSLGGTGILDTEAFF.

The V call is TRBV12-3 or TRBV12-4, the J call TRBJ2-5; absent DNA, TCRdb's TRBD2 call cannot be checked. The CDR3 runs 17 residues. This chain's CDR3 is CASSWGLAVGIGETQYF.

The chain carries TRBV12-3 or TRBV12-4 and TRBJ2-3; TCRdb calls TRBD2, which cannot be checked without DNA. CDR3 length: 15 residues. The CDR3 here is CASTQTSASTDTQYF.

The chain employs TRBV5-1 and TRBJ2-1; there is no DNA to check the TCRdb D call of TRBD1. CDR1 and CDR2 (germline): SGHRS, YFSETQ. The CDR3 contains 16 residues. CDR3 region: CASSLGGPGPREEQFF.

V is TRBV6-4 and J is TRBJ2-1; TCRdb gives TRBD2 as the D gene, but with no DNA this cannot be confirmed. This CDR3 is built from 15 residues. The V gene's germline CDR1 is MRHNA and CDR2 SNTAGT. The CDR3 protein is CASSDEAGRYNEQFF.

The chain carries TRBV10-3 and TRBJ2-7. The CDR3 length is 15 residues. Germline CDR1 and CDR2: ENHRY and SYGVKD. The CDR3 here is CAISEGQLLSYEQYF.

V usage is TRBV20-1 and J usage is TRBJ1-5. Germline lookup yields CDR1 DFQATT and CDR2 SNEGSKA (reference sequence). The CDR3 contains 16 residues. The chain's CDR3 is CSASVGGGLVGQPQHF.

The rearrangement links TRBV27 to TRBJ2-3; TCRdb's D call, TRBD1, is unchecked because there is no DNA. Germline CDR1 reads MNHEY; CDR2 reads SMNVEV (reference sequence). The CDR3 runs to 14 residues. The CDR3 loop is CASSLGQLSDTQYF.

CDR3 sequence reads: CASSFQVGETQETQYF. V gene TRBV5-5 combines with J gene TRBJ2-5. Germline-derived CDR1 and CDR2 are SGHKS and YYEKEE (reference sequence). The CDR3 runs 16 residues.

The rearrangement links TRBV5-1 to TRBJ2-6. Germline V gives CDR1 SGHRS, CDR2 YFSETQ. CDR3 size: 16 residues. The CDR3 spells CASSFRPSAGANVLTF.

The V call is TRBV5-1, the J call TRBJ2-7. CDR3 length: 13 residues. CDR1 is SGHRS, CDR2 YFSETQ, per germline. CDR3: CASSSTLDYEQYF. Based on the CDR3 plus reference TRBV5-1 and TRBJ2-7, the full variable domain is KAGVTQTPRYLIKTRGQQVTLSCSPISGHRSVSWYQQTPGQGLQFLFEYFSETQRNKGNFPGRFSGRQFSNSRSEMNVSTLELGDSALYLCASSSTLDYEQYFGPGTRLTVT.

V gene TRBV5-5 combines with J gene TRBJ1-2. CDR1 is SGHKS, CDR2 YYEKEE, per germline (reference sequence). The length of the CDR3 is 15 residues. The CDR3 loop is CASSYSLEGGYGYTF.

The chain recombines TRBV6-4 with TRBJ2-1. This CDR3 has 16 residues. The germline V gene encodes CDR1 MRHNA and CDR2 SNTAGT. CDR3 sequence: CASSDSESSSYNEQFF.

The CDR3 sequence is CASSLVGPQDEQYF. The chain carries TRBV7-9 and TRBJ2-7; TCRdb's D call, TRBD1, is unchecked because there is no DNA. Germline values: CDR1 SEHNR, CDR2 FQNEAQ (reference sequence). The CDR3 is 14 amino acids. The variable domain in full, completed from reference TRBV7-9 and TRBJ2-7, reads DTGVSQNPRHKITKRGQNVTFRCDPISEHNRLYWYRQTLGQGPEFLTYFQNEAQLEKSRLLSDRFSAERPKGSFSTLEIQRTEQGDSAMYLCASSLVGPQDEQYFGPGTRLTVT.

The chain couples TRBV12-3 or TRBV12-4 to TRBJ1-4. This CDR3 spans 12 amino acids. The CDR3 loop is CASSAVREKLFF.

This chain uses TRBV7-2 with TRBJ2-7; lacking DNA, the TRBD2 call made by TCRdb goes unchecked. Germline assignment: CDR1 SGHTA and CDR2 FQGNSA. CDR3 length: 17 residues. The CDR3 spells CASSRTSGSQIAYEQYF.

This rearrangement joins TRBV12-3 or TRBV12-4 to TRBJ1-3. The CDR3 loop spans 13 amino acids. The CDR3 sequence is CATSESTGNTIYF.